These 5 T cell receptor beta chains were sequenced from one sample in a study of radiation and T cells in renal cell carcinoma. Noted time point: baseline pretreatment blood. Specified treatment: 15 Gy SBRT to primary tumor, nephrectomy 4 weeks later. Using immunoSEQ multiplex PCR, the repertoire was profiled, and TCRdb retains in-frame clones only, with some absent. The sample holds under 55,000 clones, 83% seen once. Specimen: blood, collected from a patient whose treatment included radiotherapy and nephrectomy. These receptors originate from a woman in her sixties or seventies with renal cell carcinoma.

The chain combines TRBV9 with TRBJ1-2; 8 nucleotides match TRBD1. The germline V gene has CDR1 SGDLS and CDR2 YYNGEE. The CDR3 loop spans 14 amino acids. The junction had 5 bases not matched to a gene; V was cut back by 0 bases and J by 7 bases. The CDR3 sequence is CASSVEAGGSGYTF. Here the CDR3 DNA reads TGTGCCAGCAGCGTAGAGGCAGGGGGCAGTGGCTACACCTTC.

This rearrangement joins TRBV6-6 to TRBJ1-6, with D hard to call. This CDR3 region has 14 residues. The germline V gene encodes CDR1 MNHNY and CDR2 SVGAGI (reference sequence). The V end was cut by 0 bases, the J end by 7 bases, with 7 bases between. The CDR3 spells CASSYSGRNSPLHF. The DNA for the CDR3 is TGTGCCAGCAGTTACTCGGGGAGGAATTCACCCCTCCACTTT.

The chain has TRBV19 and TRBJ2-7, with TRBD2 identical over 7 bases. Germline V gene data show CDR1 as LNHDA and CDR2 as SQIVND (reference sequence). This CDR3 contains 16 residues. Trimming removed 4 bases from V and 0 bases from J; junction bases left unmatched: 9. As DNA, the CDR3 is TGTGCCAGTAGTACGAATCTAGCGGTAAGCTCCTACGAGCAGTACTTC. Translation gives CASSTNLAVSSYEQYF.

J is TRBJ2-7 and V is TRBV6-5; 11 positions match TRBD1. The CDR3 has 15 amino acids. The V and J ends lost 0 bases and 5 bases, in that order; junction bases with no gene match: 3. CDR1 and CDR2 (germline): MNHEY, SVGAGI. CDR3 nucleotide sequence: TGTGCCAGCAGTTACTCGATGGACAGGGGGCACGAGCAGTACTTC. Amino acids: CASSYSMDRGHEQYF.

This clone was picked up a small number of times. This sequence joins TRBV18 and TRBJ1-1; 7 nucleotides line up with TRBD1. The CDR3 runs to 14 residues. Germline CDR1 reads KGHSH; CDR2 reads LQKENI. The V gene end was trimmed by 3 bases and the J gene end by 7 bases; junction bases not matched to a gene: 8. CDR3 amino acids: CASSPGQAFGEAFF. For the CDR3, the DNA is TGTGCCAGCTCACCCGGACAGGCCTTCGGTGAAGCTTTCTTT.